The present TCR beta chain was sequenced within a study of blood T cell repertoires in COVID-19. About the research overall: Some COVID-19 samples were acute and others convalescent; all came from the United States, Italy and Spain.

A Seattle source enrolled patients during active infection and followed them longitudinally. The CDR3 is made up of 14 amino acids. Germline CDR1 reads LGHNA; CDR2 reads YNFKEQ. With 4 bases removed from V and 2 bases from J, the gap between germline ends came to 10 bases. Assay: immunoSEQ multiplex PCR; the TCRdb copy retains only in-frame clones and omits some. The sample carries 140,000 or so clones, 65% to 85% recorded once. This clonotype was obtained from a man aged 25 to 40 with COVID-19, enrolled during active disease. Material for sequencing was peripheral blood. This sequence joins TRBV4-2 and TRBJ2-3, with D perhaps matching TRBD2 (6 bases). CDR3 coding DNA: TGTGCCAGCAGCCCAGGGACTTACACAGATACGCAGTATTTT. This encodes CASSPGTYTDTQYF.